This T cell receptor beta chain was recorded in a study of response to subunit inactivated influenza vaccine listed by TCRdb under 2018. With regard to the full study: The study used deep quantitative T cell receptor repertoire profiling to track responses to a trivalent subunit inactivated influenza vaccine.

Library construction relied on RT-PCR. The listed sequencing device is Illumina HiSeq 2500. Using fastp trimming at Q25 and MiXCR clonotype assembly, TCRdb reanalyzed the public sequencing data and kept in-frame beta chains. CDR3 protein duplicates are merged, each entry listing the most common genes and DNA. This sample gives 610,000 or so distinct CDR3 sequences in total; around 15% of them show up just once. Around 10% of the sample goes to the ten largest clones. This clonotype has at least ten counts. What antigen it recognizes has not been identified. Within one base of it there is no much larger clone, and no base qualities were kept. Here is what the overall study found, with its caveats: The authors suggested that each seasonal influenza vaccination may recruit only a limited number of new T cells.

V was cut back by 0 bases and J by 4 bases, leaving a gap of 19 bases between them. Taken from cysteine to phenylalanine, the CDR3 has 18 residues. CDR3 DNA only is kept here, 54 bases in frame from base 1. The germline V gene (reference sequence) gives CDR1 as LGHDT and CDR2 as YNNKEL. Here the chain combines TRBV3-1 and TRBJ2-1; TRBD1 is perhaps the D gene, given 6 matching bases. Sequencing used PBMCs from blood, obtained about 13 days after vaccination. This TCR came from a man aged 45-65 years who received an inactivated influenza vaccine. Donor details come from another sample of the same person, matched by shared clones. The CDR3 protein: CASSQDHAYRVLYNEQFF. At the DNA level, the sequence is TGTGCCAGCAGCCAAGATCACGCCTACAGGGTATTATACAATGAGCAGTTCTTC.